This entry lists 18 T cell receptor beta chains sequenced from one sample in a study of cytotoxic CD8 clonotypes in ibrutinib-treated CLL. Assay: immunoSEQ multiplex PCR; the TCRdb copy retains only in-frame clones and omits some. There are around 130,000 clones in the sample; around 80% occur only once, and roughly 3.1% lies in the top ten. The sequences come from PBMCs, collected after 24 months of ibrutinib treatment. The receptors were gathered from a human donor with chronic lymphocytic leukemia.

CDR3 in amino acids: CASSLVGTGFEQYF. In DNA, the CDR3 is TGTGCCAGCAGCTTAGTCGGGACAGGGTTCGAGCAGTACTTC. The chain recombines TRBV7-8 with TRBJ2-7; 9 positions agree with TRBD1. Trimming cost V 1 base and J 6 bases; bases outside gene matches: 4. Germline CDR1 SGHVS, CDR2 FQNEAQ. The CDR3 totals 14 residues.

The chain employs TRBV7-2 and TRBJ2-5; tentatively, D is TRBD1 or TRBD2 (5 bases each). There are 14 residues in the CDR3. V was shortened by 3 bases and J by 3 bases, with 11 bases between the two germline ends. Looked up from germline, CDR1 is SGHTA and CDR2 is FQGNSA. CDR3 sequence (DNA): TGTGCCAGCAGCTTCGGGGCTGTAAAAGAGACCCAGTACTTC. The encoded protein is CASSFGAVKETQYF.

V usage is TRBV2 and J usage is TRBJ1-4; D gene uncertain. Trimming cost V 7 bases and J 10 bases, with 19 bases left between them. Germline values: CDR1 SNHLY, CDR2 FYNNEI. The CDR3 totals 14 residues. Here the CDR3 reads CASTTRSFAGKLFF. The CDR3 DNA sequence: TGTGCCAGCACCACAAGGAGTTTTGCGGGAAAACTGTTTTTT.

This CDR3 reads CSASMGETQYF. CDR3 nucleotide sequence: TGCAGTGCTAGTATGGGAGAGACCCAGTACTTC. This sequence joins TRBV20-1 and TRBJ2-5; D not certain. The V end was cut by 3 bases, the J end by 4 bases, with 6 bases between. CDR1 is DFQATT, CDR2 SNEGSKA, per germline (reference sequence). The CDR3 runs 11 residues.

On this clone: Other DNA sequences in this specimen translate into the identical CDR3. The chain recombines TRBV6-5 with TRBJ1-5; D remains ambiguous. From germline, CDR1 is MNHEY and CDR2 SVGAGI. With 0 bases removed from V and 0 bases from J, the gap between germline ends came to 9 bases. The CDR3 runs 16 residues. The chain's CDR3 is CASSYSRPTSNQPQHF. The CDR3, as DNA: TGTGCCAGCAGTTACTCGCGACCGACTAGCAATCAGCCCCAGCATTTT.

CDR3 coding DNA: TGTGCCAGCAGCTCCGCAGGGCTAATGAAAAAACTGTTTTTT. Protein sequence: CASSSAGLMKKLFF. The V call is TRBV6-6, the J call TRBJ1-4, with D tentatively TRBD1 (5 bases). The germline gives CDR1 MNHNY, CDR2 SVGAGI (reference sequence). Trimming shortened V by 6 bases and J by 9 bases, and 17 bases separated the two germline ends. This CDR3 has 14 amino acids.

The chain links TRBV30 to TRBJ1-1; tentative D call: TRBD1 (6 bases). V was pared by 0 bases and J by 0 bases, with 11 bases between. This CDR3 is 15 amino acids long. Per germline, CDR1 GTSNPN and CDR2 SVGIG (reference sequence). The CDR3 region is CAWSVTGRMNTEAFF. CDR3 in DNA: TGTGCCTGGAGTGTGACAGGTAGAATGAACACTGAAGCTTTCTTT.

The V call is TRBV27, the J call TRBJ2-7; a weak D match, TRBD1 (6 bases). V lost 5 bases and J 5 bases, leaving 13 bases between the germline ends. The CDR3 has 13 amino acids. Germline V gene data show CDR1 as MNHEY and CDR2 as SMNVEV (reference sequence). The CDR3 DNA is TGTGCCAGCAGTCCAAGCAGGGGTAACGAGCAGTACTTC. Its protein product is CASSPSRGNEQYF.

This chain connects TRBV16 to TRBJ1-4; D not resolved. The germline V gene has CDR1 KGHSY and CDR2 FQNENV. Trimming took 4 bases from V and 3 from J, leaving 6 bases between them. The CDR3 length is 13 residues. The chain's CDR3 is CASSPQANEKLFF. The CDR3 DNA is TGTGCCAGCAGCCCCCAGGCTAATGAAAAACTGTTTTTT.

DNA of the CDR3: TGTGCCAGCAGTCCCCTTCCCGGTCAGCCCCAGCATTTT. Its protein product is CASSPLPGQPQHF. The chain combines TRBV6-5 with TRBJ1-5; D remains ambiguous. From germline, CDR1 is MNHEY and CDR2 SVGAGI. Trimming shortened V by 5 bases and J by 6 bases, and 11 bases separated the two germline ends. This CDR3 has 13 residues.

This clone was observed a few times. The chain combines TRBV19 with TRBJ2-2; 8 bases match TRBD2. The trim removed 5 bases at V and 2 bases at J, leaving 10 bases unmatched. The germline gives CDR1 LNHDA, CDR2 SQIVND (reference sequence). The CDR3 contains 17 residues. The CDR3 sequence: CASSGWALADNTGELFF. The CDR3 DNA sequence: TGTGCCAGTAGTGGATGGGCACTAGCGGATAACACCGGGGAGCTGTTTTTT.

J is TRBJ2-7 and V is TRBV7-7, with D possibly matching TRBD1 (6 bases). The CDR3 contains 15 residues. Germline V gives CDR1 SSHAT, CDR2 FNYEAQ (reference sequence). V was pared by 1 base and J by 1 base, with 11 bases between. CDR3 region: CASSLGVGASYEQYF. The CDR3 DNA follows: TGTGCCAGCAGCTTAGGGGTGGGGGCTTCCTACGAGCAGTACTTC. The full variable domain, with the rest looked up from reference TRBV7-7 and TRBJ2-7, is GAGVSQSPRYKVTKRGQDVTLRCDPISSHATLYWYQQALGQGPEFLTYFNYEAQPDKSGLPSDRFSAERPEGSISTLTIQRTEQRDSAMYRCASSLGVGASYEQYFGPGTRLTVT.

The chain is built from TRBV11-2 and TRBJ2-7, with D maybe TRBD1 (6 bases). The CDR3 totals 12 residues. V lost 5 bases, J lost 5 bases, and 10 bases lay in between. Germline values: CDR1 SGHAT, CDR2 FQNNGV. The CDR3 DNA is TGTGCCAGCAGCCGGTACAGGGACGAGCAGTACTTC. It translates to CASSRYRDEQYF.

The J gene is TRBJ2-7, the V gene TRBV7-3; D possibly corresponds to TRBD1 (5 bases). V lost 5 bases to trimming and J lost 5 bases, with 16 bases between them. The length of the CDR3 is 14 residues. The germline CDR1 and CDR2 sequences are SGHTA and FQGTGA. As DNA, the CDR3 is TGTGCCAGCAGCCCAACCGACAGTGCCAACGAGCAGTACTTC. This codes for CASSPTDSANEQYF.

The gene calls are TRBV23-1 and TRBJ2-5, with D perhaps TRBD1 (6 bases). The DNA end lines up better with TRBJ2-7; the J call may be wrong. TRBV23-1 is filed as an ORF, its function uncertain. This CDR3 contains 15 residues. The CDR3 loop reads CASSHAGTGNYEQYF. The CDR3, as DNA: TGCGCCAGCAGTCACGCTGGAACAGGGAACTACGAGCAGTACTTC.

The chain uses TRBV5-1 and TRBJ2-7, with a possible D match to TRBD2 (5 bases). Looked up from germline, CDR1 is SGHRS and CDR2 is YFSETQ. CDR3 length: 16 amino acids. Trimming removed 0 bases from V and 0 bases from J, with 13 bases in between. The CDR3 protein is CASSLALDWSSYEQYF. For the CDR3, the DNA is TGCGCCAGCAGCTTGGCCTTGGACTGGAGCTCCTACGAGCAGTACTTC.

The chain is built from TRBV23-1 and TRBJ2-7; D is possibly TRBD2 (5 bases). TRBV23-1 is an open reading frame, and its role is uncertain. This CDR3 region has 14 residues. Trimming pared 5 bases from V and 2 bases from J, leaving 13 bases between. CDR3 loop: CASSTPGITYEQYF. CDR3 DNA: TGCGCCAGCAGTACGCCCGGGATAACCTACGAGCAGTACTTC.

This chain uses TRBV4-1 with TRBJ1-1, with D unresolved. Germline assignment: CDR1 MGHRA and CDR2 YSYEKL. The V gene lost 2 bases and the J gene lost 10 bases, with 20 bases spanning the gap. This CDR3 is 15 amino acids long. In DNA form, the CDR3 reads TGCGCCAGCAGCCAATTCCCCCCGGGGAGGATGTCAGCTTTCTTT. Protein: CASSQFPPGRMSAFF.